A selection of T cell receptor beta chains follows, all from one sample in a study of T and B cells in COVID-19 patients. A single record per CDR3 protein comes from TCRdb applying MiXCR to the multiplex PCR reads. The table includes roughly 15,000 distinct CDR3 sequences, under 30% detected once. Sequencing was carried out using blood. The receptor source for this set is a human donor who had recovered from COVID-19. Each CDR3 is given with its conserved first and last residue. Fields, in order: CDR3 protein, CDR3 DNA, J gene, clone size, D gene, V gene. A D gene is named only where the DNA matches it firmly. The size entry is marked missing in some rows and otherwise reads once, few, many or a size class.

cdr3_aa: CASSPWTSGAQETQYF; cdr3_nt: TGTGCCAGCAGCCCGTGGACTAGCGGGGCGCAAGAGACCCAGTACTTC; j_call: TRBJ2-5; clone_size: few; d_call: TRBD2; v_call: TRBV7-6
cdr3_aa: CASSLEETQYF; cdr3_nt: TGTGCCAGCAGCCTCGAAGAGACCCAGTACTTC; j_call: TRBJ2-5; clone_size: many; d_call: NA; v_call: TRBV6-2/TRBV6-3
cdr3_aa: CASSLVGTRTEAFF; cdr3_nt: TGTGCCAGCAGCTTGGTGGGGACCCGCACTGAAGCTTTCTTT; j_call: TRBJ1-1; clone_size: NA; d_call: NA; v_call: TRBV5-4
cdr3_aa: CASSPTGGTDTQYF; cdr3_nt: TGTGCCAGCAGCCCGACGGGGGGGACAGATACGCAGTATTTT; j_call: TRBJ2-3; clone_size: NA; d_call: TRBD2; v_call: TRBV7-6
cdr3_aa: CASSKDSTEAFF; cdr3_nt: TGTGCCAGCAGCAAGGACAGCACTGAAGCTTTCTTT; j_call: TRBJ1-1; clone_size: few; d_call: NA; v_call: TRBV12-3/TRBV12-4
cdr3_aa: CASSRPTTTSGGFYEQYF; cdr3_nt: TGTGCCAGCAGCCGCCCCACCACGACTAGCGGGGGGTTTTACGAGCAGTACTTC; j_call: TRBJ2-7; clone_size: NA; d_call: TRBD2; v_call: TRBV7-2
cdr3_aa: CASSGGRGVSGYTF; cdr3_nt: TGTGCCAGTAGTGGCGGGAGGGGCGTGAGTGGCTACACCTTC; j_call: TRBJ1-2; clone_size: many; d_call: NA; v_call: TRBV19
cdr3_aa: CSARGRRTSTANEQFF; cdr3_nt: TGCAGTGCAAGGGGACGGAGGACCTCTACGGCCAATGAGCAGTTCTTC; j_call: TRBJ2-1; clone_size: few; d_call: NA; v_call: TRBV20-1
cdr3_aa: CASSDMTLNTEAFF; cdr3_nt: TGTGCCAGCAGTGACATGACATTGAACACTGAAGCTTTCTTT; j_call: TRBJ1-1; clone_size: NA; d_call: NA; v_call: TRBV6-6
cdr3_aa: CASSWGTPDTQYF; cdr3_nt: TGTGCCAGCAGCTGGGGGACTCCCGATACGCAGTATTTT; j_call: TRBJ2-3; clone_size: many; d_call: NA; v_call: TRBV5-6
cdr3_aa: CASIMDRAVSGYTF; cdr3_nt: TGTGCCAGCATCATGGACAGGGCTGTCAGTGGCTACACCTTC; j_call: TRBJ1-2; clone_size: few; d_call: TRBD1; v_call: TRBV6-2/TRBV6-3
cdr3_aa: CASSPATQYTEAFF; cdr3_nt: TGTGCCAGCTCACCAGCGACACAGTACACTGAAGCTTTCTTT; j_call: TRBJ1-1; clone_size: few; d_call: NA; v_call: TRBV18
cdr3_aa: CASSNDGLYGYTF; cdr3_nt: TGTGCCAGCAGCAACGACGGCCTCTATGGCTACACCTTC; j_call: TRBJ1-2; clone_size: NA; d_call: NA; v_call: TRBV7-6
cdr3_aa: CASSLASGGSIYNEQFF; cdr3_nt: TGTGCCAGCAGCTTGGCTAGCGGGGGGTCAATTTACAATGAGCAGTTCTTC; j_call: TRBJ2-1; clone_size: few; d_call: TRBD2; v_call: TRBV5-4
cdr3_aa: CASSHGTDKETQYF; cdr3_nt: TGTGCCAGCAGCCATGGGACGGACAAAGAGACCCAGTACTTC; j_call: TRBJ2-5; clone_size: medium-sized; d_call: NA; v_call: TRBV5-4
cdr3_aa: CASSYGSGGANVLTF; cdr3_nt: TGTGCCAGCAGTTACGGATCAGGTGGGGCCAACGTCCTGACTTTC; j_call: TRBJ2-6; clone_size: many; d_call: NA; v_call: TRBV6-2/TRBV6-3
cdr3_aa: CASSGQGGTEAFF; cdr3_nt: TGTGCCAGTAGTGGACAGGGGGGCACTGAAGCTTTCTTT; j_call: TRBJ1-1; clone_size: NA; d_call: TRBD1; v_call: TRBV19
cdr3_aa: CASSTRTSGSYEQYF; cdr3_nt: TGTGCCAGCAGCACTAGGACTAGCGGGTCCTACGAGCAGTACTTC; j_call: TRBJ2-7; clone_size: few; d_call: TRBD2; v_call: TRBV5-4
cdr3_aa: CASSQDPDGDSYEQYF; cdr3_nt: TGCGCCAGCAGCCAAGATCCCGACGGGGACTCCTACGAGCAGTACTTC; j_call: TRBJ2-7; clone_size: few; d_call: NA; v_call: TRBV4-3
cdr3_aa: CASSTGSYTDTQYF; cdr3_nt: TGTGCCAGCAGCACCGGGAGCTACACAGATACGCAGTATTTT; j_call: TRBJ2-3; clone_size: many; d_call: NA; v_call: TRBV5-6
cdr3_aa: CASSPRTDTNYGYTF; cdr3_nt: TGTGCCAGCAGCCCAAGGACAGACACTAACTATGGCTACACCTTC; j_call: TRBJ1-2; clone_size: NA; d_call: NA; v_call: TRBV11-2
cdr3_aa: CASSESGKYYGYTF; cdr3_nt: TGTGCCAGCAGTGAATCAGGGAAGTACTATGGCTACACCTTC; j_call: TRBJ1-2; clone_size: NA; d_call: NA; v_call: TRBV2
cdr3_aa: CASSQGGVGTNEKLFF; cdr3_nt: TGTGCCAGCAGCCAAGGAGGGGTAGGAACTAATGAAAAACTGTTTTTT; j_call: TRBJ1-4; clone_size: NA; d_call: NA; v_call: TRBV14
cdr3_aa: CAISDVNTNYGYTF; cdr3_nt: TGTGCCATCAGTGACGTGAACACCAACTATGGCTACACCTTC; j_call: TRBJ1-2; clone_size: many; d_call: NA; v_call: TRBV10-3
cdr3_aa: CASSYTSGGAGELFF; cdr3_nt: TGTGCCAGCAGTTATACTAGCGGGGGGGCCGGGGAGCTGTTTTTT; j_call: TRBJ2-2; clone_size: NA; d_call: TRBD2; v_call: TRBV12-3/TRBV12-4
cdr3_aa: CATSRNRGGSSYNEQFF; cdr3_nt: TGTGCCACCAGCAGAAATCGAGGGGGTAGCTCCTACAATGAGCAGTTCTTC; j_call: TRBJ2-1; clone_size: medium-sized; d_call: NA; v_call: TRBV15
cdr3_aa: CASSFTPGQGTDTQYF; cdr3_nt: TGCGCCAGCAGCTTCACCCCGGGACAGGGGACAGATACGCAGTATTTT; j_call: TRBJ2-3; clone_size: NA; d_call: TRBD1; v_call: TRBV5-1
cdr3_aa: CASSNEDRVEDSPLHF; cdr3_nt: TGTGCCAGCAGCAACGAGGACAGGGTAGAGGATTCACCCCTCCACTTT; j_call: TRBJ1-6; clone_size: many; d_call: TRBD1; v_call: TRBV5-4
cdr3_aa: CASSFSGQGYGYTF; cdr3_nt: TGTGCCAGCAGTTTTTCCGGACAGGGCTATGGCTACACCTTC; j_call: TRBJ1-2; clone_size: NA; d_call: TRBD1; v_call: TRBV27
cdr3_aa: CASWTGPSSGNTIYF; cdr3_nt: TGTGCCAGCTGGACAGGGCCTTCTTCTGGAAACACCATATATTTT; j_call: TRBJ1-3; clone_size: few; d_call: TRBD1; v_call: TRBV6-5
cdr3_aa: CASTHGDSGANEKLFF; cdr3_nt: TGTGCCAGCACTCACGGAGATTCTGGGGCTAATGAAAAACTGTTTTTT; j_call: TRBJ1-4; clone_size: many; d_call: NA; v_call: TRBV6-1
cdr3_aa: CAISVQGVGNTEAFF; cdr3_nt: TGTGCCATCAGTGTACAGGGAGTGGGGAACACTGAAGCTTTCTTT; j_call: TRBJ1-1; clone_size: NA; d_call: NA; v_call: TRBV10-3
cdr3_aa: CASSEKAAQETQYF; cdr3_nt: TGCGCCAGCAGTGAGAAAGCGGCTCAAGAGACCCAGTACTTC; j_call: TRBJ2-5; clone_size: NA; d_call: NA; v_call: TRBV5-1
cdr3_aa: CASSYGGGPGNTIYF; cdr3_nt: TGTGCCAGCAGTTATGGGGGGGGGCCCGGAAACACCATATATTTT; j_call: TRBJ1-3; clone_size: few; d_call: NA; v_call: TRBV6-5
cdr3_aa: CARGEGAGYTF; cdr3_nt: TGTGCCAGAGGGGAGGGGGCTGGCTACACCTTC; j_call: TRBJ1-2; clone_size: few; d_call: TRBD1; v_call: TRBV5-3
cdr3_aa: CASSQAWGIPTGELFF; cdr3_nt: TGCGCCAGCAGCCAGGCCTGGGGGATTCCCACCGGGGAGCTGTTTTTT; j_call: TRBJ2-2; clone_size: NA; d_call: NA; v_call: TRBV4-3
cdr3_aa: CASRQLSGADTQYF; cdr3_nt: TGTGCCAGCAGACAACTCTCGGGCGCAGATACGCAGTATTTT; j_call: TRBJ2-3; clone_size: many; d_call: NA; v_call: TRBV6-5
cdr3_aa: CATSDFTGLQETQYF; cdr3_nt: TGTGCCACCAGTGATTTCACAGGCCTCCAAGAGACCCAGTACTTC; j_call: TRBJ2-5; clone_size: NA; d_call: NA; v_call: TRBV24-1
cdr3_aa: CARSFTGGHGLLGANVLTF; cdr3_nt: TGTGCCAGAAGCTTCACAGGGGGCCATGGGCTTCTTGGGGCCAACGTCCTGACTTTC; j_call: TRBJ2-6; clone_size: NA; d_call: TRBD1; v_call: TRBV5-3
cdr3_aa: CASSINPSLSWDSYVRGYTF; cdr3_nt: TGTGCCAGTAGTATAAACCCCTCCCTTTCCTGGGACAGCTATGTGAGGGGCTACACCTTC; j_call: TRBJ1-2; clone_size: few; d_call: TRBD1; v_call: TRBV19
cdr3_aa: CASSQRGGAPTEAFF; cdr3_nt: TGTGCCAGCAGTCAACGGGGAGGGGCCCCCACTGAAGCTTTCTTT; j_call: TRBJ1-1; clone_size: few; d_call: NA; v_call: TRBV6-6
cdr3_aa: CASSWTGSQDEQYF; cdr3_nt: TGTGCCAGCAGCTGGACAGGGAGTCAGGACGAGCAGTACTTC; j_call: TRBJ2-7; clone_size: few; d_call: TRBD1; v_call: TRBV7-9
cdr3_aa: CARSILACNEQFF; cdr3_nt: TGTGCCAGAAGCATACTAGCGTGCAATGAGCAGTTCTTC; j_call: TRBJ2-1; clone_size: many; d_call: TRBD2; v_call: TRBV5-3
cdr3_aa: CASSFQGSTEAFF; cdr3_nt: TGCGCCAGCAGCTTCCAGGGCAGCACTGAAGCTTTCTTT; j_call: TRBJ1-1; clone_size: NA; d_call: NA; v_call: TRBV5-1
cdr3_aa: CASRPGTGFAYGYTF; cdr3_nt: TGTGCCAGCAGACCCGGGACAGGGTTCGCCTATGGCTACACCTTC; j_call: TRBJ1-2; clone_size: many; d_call: TRBD1; v_call: TRBV6-5
cdr3_aa: CASSSSGTGGPGELFF; cdr3_nt: TGTGCCAGCAGCTCTTCCGGGACAGGGGGTCCCGGGGAGCTGTTTTTT; j_call: TRBJ2-2; clone_size: NA; d_call: TRBD1; v_call: TRBV5-5